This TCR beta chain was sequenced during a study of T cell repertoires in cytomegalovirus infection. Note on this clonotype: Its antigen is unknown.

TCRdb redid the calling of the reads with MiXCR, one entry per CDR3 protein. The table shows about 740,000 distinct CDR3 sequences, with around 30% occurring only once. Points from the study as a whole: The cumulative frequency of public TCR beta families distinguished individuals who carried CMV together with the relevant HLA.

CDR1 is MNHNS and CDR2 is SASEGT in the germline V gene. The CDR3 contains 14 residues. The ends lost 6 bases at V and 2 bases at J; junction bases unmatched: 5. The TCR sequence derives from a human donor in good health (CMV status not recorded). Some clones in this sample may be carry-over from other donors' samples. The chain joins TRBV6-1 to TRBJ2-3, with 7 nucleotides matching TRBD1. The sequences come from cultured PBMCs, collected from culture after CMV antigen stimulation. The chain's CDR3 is CASRHRGPTDTQYF. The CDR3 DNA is TGTGCCAGCAGACACAGGGGTCCCACAGATACGCAGTATTTT.